This is a list of T cell receptor beta chains from one sample in a study of graft-versus-host responses after intestinal transplantation. No antigens are known for them. This table comes from immunoSEQ multiplex PCR, and its TCRdb copy is limited to in-frame clones, with some not included. The table has over 90,000 clones, approximately 93% seen once; the top ten hold roughly 1.2%. Sequenced material: unstimulated CD8+ T cells sorted from spleen or lymph node cells, taken before intestinal transplant. The receptor source for this set is a human donor who received an intestinal transplant. CDR3s include the opening cysteine and the closing phenylalanine or tryptophan. D genes are given only for firm matches. Only part of the rows carry a size: once, few, many, or a class if the clone is expanded.

clone size,D gene,V gene,J gene,CDR3 DNA,CDR3 protein
NA,TRBD1,TRBV7-9,TRBJ2-6,TGTGCCAGCAGCACCCAGAGACAGGGACAATCTGGGGCCAACGTCCTGACTTTC,CASSTQRQGQSGANVLTF
NA,TRBD2,TRBV6-6,TRBJ2-5,TGTGCCAGCAGACCCTCTTGGGACCGGGGGGAGGAGACCCAGTACTTC,CASRPSWDRGEETQYF
NA,TRBD2,TRBV7-9,TRBJ2-5,TGTGCCAGCAGCTTTAGCGGGGGGAACCAAGAGACCCAGTACTTC,CASSFSGGNQETQYF
NA,TRBD1,TRBV4-1,TRBJ2-2,TGCGCCAGCAGCCAAGATCGCAGGGGGAGTAGTGGGGAGCTGTTTTTT,CASSQDRRGSSGELFF
NA,TRBD1,TRBV6-5,TRBJ1-2,TGTGCCAGCGCCCGGGACAGGGGTGGCTATGGCTACACCTTC,CASARDRGGYGYTF
NA,NA,TRBV13,TRBJ2-2,TGTGCCAGCAGCTTAGAAGATGGGGAGCTGTTTTTT,CASSLEDGELFF
NA,NA,TRBV27,TRBJ1-1,TGTGCCAGCAGTTTGACCTCTGTCACTGAAGCTTTCTTT,CASSLTSVTEAFF
NA,TRBD2,TRBV5-6,TRBJ2-2,TGTGCCAGCAGCTCCGCCGGGACTAGTTCCCCCGGGGAGCTGTTTTTT,CASSSAGTSSPGELFF
NA,NA,TRBV2,TRBJ1-6,TGTGCCAGCAGACAGACAGGAGGGAATTCACCCCTCCACTTT,CASRQTGGNSPLHF
NA,NA,TRBV11-2,TRBJ1-1,TGTGCCAGCAGCCTGATCCGGGGTGCTGAAGCTTTCTTT,CASSLIRGAEAFF
NA,NA,TRBV9,TRBJ1-5,TGTTCCAGCAGCGTAGGGGGCAATCAGCCCCAGCATTTT,CSSSVGGNQPQHF
NA,NA,TRBV7-8,TRBJ2-5,TGTGCCAGCAGCTACCAAGAGACCCAGTACTTC,CASSYQETQYF
NA,NA,TRBV27,TRBJ2-7,TGTGCCAGCGGCAGGGGTAACGAGCAGTACTTC,CASGRGNEQYF
NA,TRBD2,TRBV4-1,TRBJ2-7,TGCGCCAGCAGCCCGCGGGGGACCCCGTTGGGCGAGCAGTACTTC,CASSPRGTPLGEQYF
NA,NA,TRBV5-4,TRBJ1-2,TGTGCCAGCAGCCCCTCCCCAGGGTACATCGACTATGGCTACACCTTC,CASSPSPGYIDYGYTF
NA,TRBD2,TRBV11-1,TRBJ2-7,TGTGCCAGCAGCTTATCGACTAGCGGGGGGGCTCGGAACGAGCAGTACTTC,CASSLSTSGGARNEQYF
NA,TRBD2,TRBV14,TRBJ2-3,TGTGCCAGCAGCCTAGGGACTAGCGTCACAGATACGCAGTATTTT,CASSLGTSVTDTQYF
NA,NA,TRBV9,TRBJ2-2,TGTGCCAGCAGCGTAGGGGGCGGGGCCCACACCGGGGAGCTGTTTTTT,CASSVGGGAHTGELFF
NA,NA,TRBV7-2,TRBJ1-1,TGTGCCAGCAGCGACCCGGCAGGTCCGGGGACTGAAGCTTTCTTT,CASSDPAGPGTEAFF
NA,NA,TRBV2,TRBJ1-5,TGTGCCAGCAGTGAACAGGGGCCCCGCGTCAATAGCAATCAGCCCCAGCATTTT,CASSEQGPRVNSNQPQHF
NA,NA,TRBV5-1,TRBJ1-2,TGCGCCAGCAGCATCACCCCTAATAGCTACACCTTC,CASSITPNSYTF
NA,TRBD1,TRBV7-8,TRBJ2-7,TGTGCCAGCAGCCCCCGGGACAGGCTATTTAGTGACTACGAGCAGTACTTC,CASSPRDRLFSDYEQYF
few,TRBD1,TRBV7-9,TRBJ1-2,TGTGCCAGCAGCCCCCCACAGGGGGCTCGTGGCTACACCTTC,CASSPPQGARGYTF